This TCR beta chain was captured in a study of cytomegalovirus exposure and HLA in healthy donors. Primers included in the PCR were 60 Vbeta and 13 Jbeta primers. Clones were read by immunoSEQ multiplex PCR, and TCRdb kept only the in-frame ones, dropping some. Here the sample spans around 150,000 clones, roughly three fifths being singletons. CDR3 length equals 13 residues. In germline, CDR1 is MDHEN, CDR2 SYDVKM. The V end lost 6 bases, the J end lost 3 bases, and 9 bases lay between the germline ends. Source material: PBMCs. The V gene is TRBV28, the J gene TRBJ1-5; no clear D. This TCR was sampled from a woman aged 60-70 years in good health and CMV-seronegative. The CDR3 spells CASRPGLNQPQHF. CDR3 nucleotides: TGTGCCAGCAGGCCGGGTCTCAATCAGCCCCAGCATTTT.